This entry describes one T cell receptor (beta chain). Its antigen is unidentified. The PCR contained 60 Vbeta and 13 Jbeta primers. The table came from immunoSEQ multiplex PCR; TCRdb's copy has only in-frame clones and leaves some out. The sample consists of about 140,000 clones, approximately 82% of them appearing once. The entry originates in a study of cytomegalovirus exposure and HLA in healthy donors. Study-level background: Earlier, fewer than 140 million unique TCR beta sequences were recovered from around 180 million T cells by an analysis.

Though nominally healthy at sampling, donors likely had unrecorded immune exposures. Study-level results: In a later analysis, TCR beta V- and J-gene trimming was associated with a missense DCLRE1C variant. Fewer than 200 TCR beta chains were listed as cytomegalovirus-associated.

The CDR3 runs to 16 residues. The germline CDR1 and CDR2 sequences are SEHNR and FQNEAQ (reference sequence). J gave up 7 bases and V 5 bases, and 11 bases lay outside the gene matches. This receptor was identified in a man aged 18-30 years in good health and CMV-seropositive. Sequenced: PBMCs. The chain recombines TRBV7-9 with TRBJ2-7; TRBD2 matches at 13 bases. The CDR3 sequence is CASSLGLAGVLEEQYF. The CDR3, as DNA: TGTGCCAGCAGCCTCGGACTAGCGGGAGTGTTAGAAGAGCAGTACTTC.